This T cell receptor (beta chain) is from a study of blood T cell repertoires in COVID-19. Study details: Specimens from acute and convalescent COVID-19 originated in the United States, Italy and Spain. Sources were T cells, B-cell-depleted T cells, or PBMCs; the material itself was cDNA or gDNA.

TCRdb keeps only in-frame clones here, not all; method: immunoSEQ multiplex PCR. The sample lists about 60,000 clones; 87% were seen once. The CDR3 contains 19 residues. V gave up 0 bases and J gave up 4 bases; unmatched junction bases: 15. From germline, CDR1 is SGHRS and CDR2 YFSETQ. Specimen: peripheral blood. This sequence originates from a human donor with acute or convalescent COVID-19. The donor label of this sample is uncertain. The chain recombines TRBV5-1 with TRBJ2-1; 8 positions agree with TRBD2. For the CDR3, the DNA is TGCGCCAGCAGCTTGGATGCGGGAGGAATGGGGGTAAGGTACAATGAGCAGTTCTTC. Encoded protein: CASSLDAGGMGVRYNEQFF.